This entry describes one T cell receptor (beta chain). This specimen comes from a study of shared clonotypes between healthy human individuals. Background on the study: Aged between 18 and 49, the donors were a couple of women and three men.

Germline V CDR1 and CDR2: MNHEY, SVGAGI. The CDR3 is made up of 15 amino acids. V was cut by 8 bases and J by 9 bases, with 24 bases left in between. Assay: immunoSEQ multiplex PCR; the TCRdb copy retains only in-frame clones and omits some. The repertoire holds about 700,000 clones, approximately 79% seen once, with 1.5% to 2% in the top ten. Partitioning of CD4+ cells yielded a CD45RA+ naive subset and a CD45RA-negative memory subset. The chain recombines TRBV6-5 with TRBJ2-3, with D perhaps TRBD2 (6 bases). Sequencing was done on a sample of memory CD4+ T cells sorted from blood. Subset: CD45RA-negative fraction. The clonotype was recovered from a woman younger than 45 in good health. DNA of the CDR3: TGTGCCAGCGCGGGGTCTAGCGCTTGGGGGGAGACGCAGTATTTT. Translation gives CASAGSSAWGETQYF.